This TCR beta chain derives from a study of T-cell memory formation after mild COVID-19. Study at large: TCR clusters showed largely donor specificity.

Whole-study findings and limits: Pre-infection memory carried some responding clones, suggesting that cross-reactive memory joined.

In this sample, this clonotype turned up a few times. As yet, its antigen is unknown. Germline loops: CDR1 MNHEY, CDR2 SVGEGT. Trimming removed 11 bases from V and 4 bases from J, with 15 bases in between. The CDR3 totals 14 residues. TCRdb ran MiXCR on the 5' RACE reads and lists one entry per CDR3 protein. This sample has under 300,000 distinct CDR3 sequences; about 16% occur once, and the top ten carry 3.5%. The J gene is TRBJ2-6, the V gene TRBV6-2 or TRBV6-3; D possibly corresponds to TRBD1 (6 bases). The sequence was obtained from a man aged 18 to 29 who had mild COVID-19 (a few samples of this study predate the infection). Cell type and time point are not known. The material sequenced was PBMCs or a T cell subset sorted from them (not recorded which). The CDR3 loop is CAGHREGGANVLTF. In DNA, the CDR3 is TGTGCCGGCCACAGGGAAGGAGGGGCCAACGTCCTGACTTTC.